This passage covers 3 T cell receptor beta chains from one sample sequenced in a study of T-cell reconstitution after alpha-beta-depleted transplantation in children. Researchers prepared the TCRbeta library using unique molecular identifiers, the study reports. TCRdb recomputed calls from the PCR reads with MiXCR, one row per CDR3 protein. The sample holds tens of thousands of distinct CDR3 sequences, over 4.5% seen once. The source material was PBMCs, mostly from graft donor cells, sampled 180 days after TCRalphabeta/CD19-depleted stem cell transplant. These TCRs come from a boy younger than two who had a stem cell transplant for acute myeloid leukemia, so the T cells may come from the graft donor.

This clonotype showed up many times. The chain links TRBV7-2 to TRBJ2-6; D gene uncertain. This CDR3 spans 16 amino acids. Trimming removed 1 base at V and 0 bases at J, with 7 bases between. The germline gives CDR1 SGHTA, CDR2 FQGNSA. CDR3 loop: CASSLVSLSGANVLTF. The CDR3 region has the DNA TGTGCCAGCAGCTTAGTGTCTCTCTCTGGGGCCAACGTCCTGACTTTC.

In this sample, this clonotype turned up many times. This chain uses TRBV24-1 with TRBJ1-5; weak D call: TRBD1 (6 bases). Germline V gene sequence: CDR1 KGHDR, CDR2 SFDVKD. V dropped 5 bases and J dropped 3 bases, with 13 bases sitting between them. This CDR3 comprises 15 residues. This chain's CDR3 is CATSVAGGVNQPQHF. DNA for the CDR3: TGTGCCACCAGTGTCGCGGGGGGCGTCAATCAGCCCCAGCATTTT.

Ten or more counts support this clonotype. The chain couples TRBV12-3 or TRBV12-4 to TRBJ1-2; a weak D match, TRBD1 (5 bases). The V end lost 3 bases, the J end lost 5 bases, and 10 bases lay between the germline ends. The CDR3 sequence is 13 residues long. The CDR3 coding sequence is TGTGCCAGCAGTTTGATGGGGGAGTATGGCTACACCTTC. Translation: CASSLMGEYGYTF.